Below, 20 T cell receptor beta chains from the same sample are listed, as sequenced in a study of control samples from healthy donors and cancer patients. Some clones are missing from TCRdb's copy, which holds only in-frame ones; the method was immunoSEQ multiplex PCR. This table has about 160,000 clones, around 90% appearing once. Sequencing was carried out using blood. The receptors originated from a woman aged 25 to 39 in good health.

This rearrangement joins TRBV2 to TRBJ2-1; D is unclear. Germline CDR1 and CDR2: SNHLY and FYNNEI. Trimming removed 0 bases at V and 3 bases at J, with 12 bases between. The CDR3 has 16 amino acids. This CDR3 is CASSEALFTDYNEQFF. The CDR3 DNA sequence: TGTGCCAGCAGTGAAGCGCTATTTACAGACTACAATGAGCAGTTCTTC.

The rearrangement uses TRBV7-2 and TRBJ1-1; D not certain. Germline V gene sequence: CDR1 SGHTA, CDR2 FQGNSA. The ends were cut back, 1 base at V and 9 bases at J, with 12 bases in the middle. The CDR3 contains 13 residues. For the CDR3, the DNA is TGTGCCAGCAGCTTAGTCTCCAGAGACCAAGCTTTCTTT. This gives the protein CASSLVSRDQAFF.

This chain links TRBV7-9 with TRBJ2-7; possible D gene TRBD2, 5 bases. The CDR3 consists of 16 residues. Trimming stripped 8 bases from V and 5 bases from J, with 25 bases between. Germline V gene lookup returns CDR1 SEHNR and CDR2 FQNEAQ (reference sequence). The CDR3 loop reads CASAPPRALTGDEQYF. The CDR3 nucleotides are TGTGCCAGCGCGCCTCCGAGGGCTCTAACTGGAGACGAGCAGTACTTC. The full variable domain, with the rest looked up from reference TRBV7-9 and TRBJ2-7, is DTGVSQNPRHKITKRGQNVTFRCDPISEHNRLYWYRQTLGQGPEFLTYFQNEAQLEKSRLLSDRFSAERPKGSFSTLEIQRTEQGDSAMYLCASAPPRALTGDEQYFGPGTRLTVT.

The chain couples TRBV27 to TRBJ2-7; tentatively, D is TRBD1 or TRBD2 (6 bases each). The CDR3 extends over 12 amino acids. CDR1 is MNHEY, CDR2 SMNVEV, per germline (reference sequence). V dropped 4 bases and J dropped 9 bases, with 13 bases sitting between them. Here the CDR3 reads CASSSQGGGQYF. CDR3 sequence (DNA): TGTGCCAGCAGTTCCCAAGGGGGAGGGCAGTACTTC.

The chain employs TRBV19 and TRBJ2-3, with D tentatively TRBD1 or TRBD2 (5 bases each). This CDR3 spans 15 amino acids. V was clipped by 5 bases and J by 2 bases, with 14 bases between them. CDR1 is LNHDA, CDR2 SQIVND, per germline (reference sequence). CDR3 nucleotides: TGTGCCAGTAGTCCAACGGGACGAATCACAGATACGCAGTATTTT. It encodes CASSPTGRITDTQYF.

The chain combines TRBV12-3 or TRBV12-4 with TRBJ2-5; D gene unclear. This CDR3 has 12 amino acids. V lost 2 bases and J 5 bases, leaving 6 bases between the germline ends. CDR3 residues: CASSLLRETQYF. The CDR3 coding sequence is TGTGCCAGCAGTTTACTCCGGGAGACCCAGTACTTC.

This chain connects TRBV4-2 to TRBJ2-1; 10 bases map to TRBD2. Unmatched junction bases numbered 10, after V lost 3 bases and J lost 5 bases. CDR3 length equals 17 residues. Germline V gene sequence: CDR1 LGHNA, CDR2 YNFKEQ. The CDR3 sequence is CASSQKAGTSANNEQFF. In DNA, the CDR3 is TGTGCCAGCAGCCAGAAAGCGGGGACTAGCGCGAACAATGAGCAGTTCTTC.

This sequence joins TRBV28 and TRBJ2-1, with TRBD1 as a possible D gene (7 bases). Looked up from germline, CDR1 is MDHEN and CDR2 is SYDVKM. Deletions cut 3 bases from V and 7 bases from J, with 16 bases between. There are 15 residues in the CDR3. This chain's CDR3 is CASSLEGALRNEQFF. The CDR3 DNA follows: TGTGCCAGCAGTTTGGAGGGGGCGTTGAGGAATGAGCAGTTCTTC.

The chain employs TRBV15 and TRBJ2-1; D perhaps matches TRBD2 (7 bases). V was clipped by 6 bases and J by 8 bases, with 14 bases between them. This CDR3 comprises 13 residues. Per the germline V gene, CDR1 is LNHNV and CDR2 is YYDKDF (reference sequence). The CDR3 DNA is TGTGCCACCAGTGCGGGGGCCGGGGATGAGCAGTTCTTC. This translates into CATSAGAGDEQFF.

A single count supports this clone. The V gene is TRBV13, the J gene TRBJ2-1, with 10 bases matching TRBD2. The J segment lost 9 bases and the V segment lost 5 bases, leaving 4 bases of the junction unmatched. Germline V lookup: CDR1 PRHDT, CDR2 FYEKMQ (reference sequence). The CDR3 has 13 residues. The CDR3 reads CASSPIAGGEQFF. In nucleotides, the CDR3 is TGTGCCAGCAGCCCAATAGCGGGAGGTGAGCAGTTCTTC.

The CDR3 spells CASSSREFPSYEQYF. CDR3 nucleotides: TGTGCCAGCAGCTCAAGGGAGTTCCCCTCCTACGAGCAGTACTTC. This chain uses TRBV13 with TRBJ2-7; D possibly corresponds to TRBD2 (5 bases). This CDR3 has 15 amino acids. The V and J ends lost 4 bases and 0 bases respectively, with 13 bases between them. Looked up from germline, CDR1 is PRHDT and CDR2 is FYEKMQ (reference sequence).

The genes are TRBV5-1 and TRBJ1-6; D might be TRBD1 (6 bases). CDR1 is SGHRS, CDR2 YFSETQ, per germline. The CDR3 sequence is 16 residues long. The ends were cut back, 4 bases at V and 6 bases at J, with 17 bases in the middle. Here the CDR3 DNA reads TGCGCCAGCAGCCCCGAGGCCGGGGGCGGTAATTCACCCCTCCACTTT. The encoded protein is CASSPEAGGGNSPLHF. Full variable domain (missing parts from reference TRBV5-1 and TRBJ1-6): KAGVTQTPRYLIKTRGQQVTLSCSPISGHRSVSWYQQTPGQGLQFLFEYFSETQRNKGNFPGRFSGRQFSNSRSEMNVSTLELGDSALYLCASSPEAGGGNSPLHFGNGTRLTVT.

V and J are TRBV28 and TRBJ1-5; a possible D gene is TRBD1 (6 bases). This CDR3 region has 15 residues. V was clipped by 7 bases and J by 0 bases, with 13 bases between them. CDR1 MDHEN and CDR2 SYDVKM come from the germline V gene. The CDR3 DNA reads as TGTGCCAGCACCCTAGGGGGGATTAGCAATCAGCCCCAGCATTTT. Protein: CASTLGGISNQPQHF.

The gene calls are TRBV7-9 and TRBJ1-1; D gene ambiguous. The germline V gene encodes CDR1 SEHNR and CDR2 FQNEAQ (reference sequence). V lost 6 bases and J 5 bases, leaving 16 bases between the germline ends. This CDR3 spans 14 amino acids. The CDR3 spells CASSPSAGSTEAFF. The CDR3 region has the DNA TGTGCCAGCAGTCCCTCCGCAGGATCAACTGAAGCTTTCTTT.

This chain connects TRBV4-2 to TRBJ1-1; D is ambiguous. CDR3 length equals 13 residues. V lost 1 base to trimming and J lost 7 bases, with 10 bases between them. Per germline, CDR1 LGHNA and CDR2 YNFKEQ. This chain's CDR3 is CASSQGMEGEAFF. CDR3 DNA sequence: TGTGCCAGCAGCCAAGGGATGGAGGGTGAAGCTTTCTTT.

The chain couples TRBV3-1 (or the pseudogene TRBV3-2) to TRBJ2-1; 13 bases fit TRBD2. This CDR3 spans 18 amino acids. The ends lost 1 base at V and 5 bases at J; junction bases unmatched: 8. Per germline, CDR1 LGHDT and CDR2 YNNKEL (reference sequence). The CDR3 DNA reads TGTGCCAGCAGCCAAGTAATTGGGACTAGCGGGGCTAACAATGAGCAGTTCTTC. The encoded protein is CASSQVIGTSGANNEQFF.

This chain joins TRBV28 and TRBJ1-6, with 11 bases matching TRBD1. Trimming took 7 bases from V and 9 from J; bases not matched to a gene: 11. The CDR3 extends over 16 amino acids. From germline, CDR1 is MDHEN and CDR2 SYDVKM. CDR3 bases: TGTGCCAGCACCCCTTGGGGGACAGGGGGTGTTTCACCCCTCCACTTT. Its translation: CASTPWGTGGVSPLHF.

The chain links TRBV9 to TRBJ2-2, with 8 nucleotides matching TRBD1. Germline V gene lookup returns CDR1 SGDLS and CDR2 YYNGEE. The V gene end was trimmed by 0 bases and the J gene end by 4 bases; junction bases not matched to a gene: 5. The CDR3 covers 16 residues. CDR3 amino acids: CASSVVGQGSTGELFF. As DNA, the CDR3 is TGTGCCAGCAGCGTAGTCGGACAGGGAAGCACCGGGGAGCTGTTTTTT.

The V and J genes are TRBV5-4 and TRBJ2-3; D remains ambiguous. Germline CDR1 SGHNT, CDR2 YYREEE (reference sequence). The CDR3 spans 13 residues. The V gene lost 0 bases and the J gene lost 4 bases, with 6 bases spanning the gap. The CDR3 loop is CASSLGVADTQYF. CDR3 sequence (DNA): TGTGCCAGCAGCTTGGGGGTCGCAGATACGCAGTATTTT.

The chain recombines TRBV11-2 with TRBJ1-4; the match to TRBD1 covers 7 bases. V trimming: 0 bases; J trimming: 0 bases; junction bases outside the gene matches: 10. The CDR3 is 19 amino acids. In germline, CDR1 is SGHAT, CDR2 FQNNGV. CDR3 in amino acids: CASSLDWQGVFTTNEKLFF. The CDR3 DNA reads TGTGCCAGCAGCTTAGATTGGCAGGGGGTCTTTACAACTAATGAAAAACTGTTTTTT.